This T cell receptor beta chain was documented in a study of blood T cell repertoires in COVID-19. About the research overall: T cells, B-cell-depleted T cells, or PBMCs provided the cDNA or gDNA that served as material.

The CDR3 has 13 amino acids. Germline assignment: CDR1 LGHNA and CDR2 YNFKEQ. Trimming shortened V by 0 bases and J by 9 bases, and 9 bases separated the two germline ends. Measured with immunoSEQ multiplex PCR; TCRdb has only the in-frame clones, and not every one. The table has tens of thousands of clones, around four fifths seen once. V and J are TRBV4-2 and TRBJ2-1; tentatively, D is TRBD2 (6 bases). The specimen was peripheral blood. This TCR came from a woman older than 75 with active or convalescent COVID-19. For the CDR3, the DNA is TGTGCCAGCAGCCAAGAAGGGAGGAGTGAGCAGTTCTTC. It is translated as CASSQEGRSEQFF.